Listed here are 27 T cell receptor beta chains from one sample, sequenced in a study of memory CD4+ T cells and cytomegalovirus serostatus. TCRdb's copy holds only in-frame clones and misses some; the assay was immunoSEQ multiplex PCR. The table records 60,000 to 70,000 clones, 76% of them present only once. Single viable CD3+CD4+CD8-CD45RO+ cells were sorted as the memory CD4+ T cells. The sequenced material came from memory CD4+ T cells from blood. The receptor set was obtained from an adult in good health and CMV-seropositive.

The chain links TRBV5-1 to TRBJ2-4; TRBD1 is a possible D gene (8 bases). The CDR3 is 14 residues long. CDR1 is SGHRS, CDR2 YFSETQ, per germline. The germline V and J ends were trimmed by 4 bases and 7 bases, with 15 bases remaining between them. This CDR3 is CASSPTGGENIQYF. The CDR3 DNA follows: TGCGCCAGCAGCCCCACAGGGGGGGAGAACATTCAGTACTTC.

The genes are TRBV6-5 and TRBJ1-2; the match to TRBD1 covers 7 bases. Germline CDR1 MNHEY, CDR2 SVGAGI. V lost 5 bases to trimming and J lost 8 bases; unmatched junction nucleotides: 11. The CDR3 is 14 residues long. In DNA form, the CDR3 reads TGTGCCAGCAGTACCCGACAGGGACTCCGGGGCTACACCTTC. This sequence encodes CASSTRQGLRGYTF.

This chain connects TRBV27 to TRBJ2-7; 11 nucleotides agree with TRBD1. Per germline, CDR1 MNHEY and CDR2 SMNVEV (reference sequence). After removal of 8 bases from V and 2 bases from J, the junction contained 11 bases not matched to a gene. This CDR3 is built from 16 residues. CDR3 sequence reads: CASGAHSGQGAYEQYF. CDR3 sequence (DNA): TGTGCCAGCGGGGCCCACTCGGGACAGGGGGCCTACGAGCAGTACTTC.

The rearrangement links TRBV7-8 to TRBJ1-2; D unresolved. In germline, CDR1 is SGHVS, CDR2 FQNEAQ. V gave up 0 bases and J gave up 8 bases, with 10 bases separating them. CDR3 length: 13 residues. As DNA, the CDR3 is TGTGCCAGCAGCTTAGCAGGCCCCGTCGGCTACACCTTC. This codes for CASSLAGPVGYTF.

The V gene is TRBV5-1, the J gene TRBJ1-1; 7 nucleotides agree with TRBD1. Trimming removed 0 bases from V and 5 bases from J; junction bases left unmatched: 7. Germline CDR1 SGHRS, CDR2 YFSETQ. The CDR3 runs 15 residues. This CDR3 is CASSLVRGRYTEAFF. CDR3 nucleotides: TGCGCCAGCAGCTTGGTGAGGGGGCGGTATACTGAAGCTTTCTTT. The variable domain in full, completed from reference TRBV5-1 and TRBJ1-1, reads KAGVTQTPRYLIKTRGQQVTLSCSPISGHRSVSWYQQTPGQGLQFLFEYFSETQRNKGNFPGRFSGRQFSNSRSEMNVSTLELGDSALYLCASSLVRGRYTEAFFGQGTRLTVV.

The rearrangement joins TRBV4-1 to TRBJ2-1, with TRBD2 matching over 8 bases. CDR1 is MGHRA, CDR2 YSYEKL, per germline. V dropped 4 bases and J dropped 6; count of bases not matched to a gene: 5. This CDR3 has 14 amino acids. The CDR3 sequence: CASSPGGVPNEQFF. The CDR3 DNA reads TGCGCCAGCAGCCCGGGGGGGGTCCCCAATGAGCAGTTCTTC.

As concerns this clone: The junction departs from germline at one end; a sequencing error may be responsible. The chain employs TRBV7-2 and TRBJ2-7, with a possible D match to TRBD2 (7 bases). The CDR3 is made up of 13 amino acids. Germline CDR1 is SGHTA and CDR2 is FQGNSA. This CDR3 reads CASRLGGAHEQYF. The CDR3 region has the DNA TGTGCCAGCAGGTTAGGGGGGGCCCACGAGCAGTACTTC.

The chain recombines TRBV5-1 with TRBJ1-6, with unresolved D. Trimming took off 4 bases at V and 5 bases at J, with 28 bases between the two ends. CDR3 length equals 20 residues. Germline V lookup: CDR1 SGHRS, CDR2 YFSETQ. Here the CDR3 DNA reads TGCGCCAGCAGCCTCGGTCCAAGCTTGGGTCGGCATTCTGATAATTCACCCCTCCACTTT. Amino acid sequence: CASSLGPSLGRHSDNSPLHF. The full variable domain, rest sourced from reference TRBV5-1 and TRBJ1-6, is KAGVTQTPRYLIKTRGQQVTLSCSPISGHRSVSWYQQTPGQGLQFLFEYFSETQRNKGNFPGRFSGRQFSNSRSEMNVSTLELGDSALYLCASSLGPSLGRHSDNSPLHFGNGTRLTVT.

By its share, this clone is medium-sized. This chain uses TRBV5-4 with TRBJ1-2; D ambiguous. Trimming took off 4 bases at V and 4 bases at J, with 17 bases between the two ends. Germline V gene lookup returns CDR1 SGHNT and CDR2 YYREEE (reference sequence). The CDR3 has 15 amino acids. The CDR3 nucleotides are TGTGCCAGCAGCCCCTACACGGGCCCTCCCTATGGCTACACCTTC. It encodes CASSPYTGPPYGYTF. The full variable domain, in which reference TRBV5-4 and TRBJ1-2 provide the parts outside the CDR3, is ETGVTQSPTHLIKTRGQQVTLRCSSQSGHNTVSWYQQALGQGPQFIFQYYREEENGRGNFPPRFSGLQFPNYSSELNVNALELDDSALYLCASSPYTGPPYGYTFGSGTRLTVV.

The rearrangement links TRBV6-1 to TRBJ1-6; no clear D gene. The V gene's germline CDR1 is MNHNS and CDR2 SASEGT. V was shortened by 10 bases and J by 8 bases, with 15 bases between the two germline ends. The length of the CDR3 is 13 residues. The CDR3 DNA reads as TGTGCCACACGCTTCCTGGATTATTCACCCCTCCACTTT. As protein: CATRFLDYSPLHF.

The V call is TRBV18, the J call TRBJ1-5, with TRBD1 as a possible D gene (5 bases). The length of the CDR3 is 14 residues. Germline values: CDR1 KGHSH, CDR2 LQKENI. V lost 4 bases and J 0 bases, leaving 7 bases between the germline ends. The CDR3 bases are TGTGCCAGCTCACAAGGGGATAGCAATCAGCCCCAGCATTTT. Encoded protein: CASSQGDSNQPQHF. Combining the CDR3 with reference TRBV18 and TRBJ1-5 gives the whole variable domain NAGVMQNPRHLVRRRGQEARLRCSPMKGHSHVYWYRQLPEEGLKFMVYLQKENIIDESGMPKERFSAEFPKEGPSILRIQQVVRGDSAAYFCASSQGDSNQPQHFGDGTRLSIL.

This chain links TRBV5-6 with TRBJ1-2; 8 bases match TRBD1. The CDR3 runs to 15 residues. J gave up 4 bases and V 7 bases, and 12 bases lay outside the gene matches. CDR1 and CDR2 (germline): SGHDT, YYEEEE. The CDR3 loop is CASAPGQGAFYGYTF. The CDR3 bases are TGTGCCAGCGCCCCTGGGCAGGGGGCATTCTATGGCTACACCTTC.

The chain carries TRBV9 and TRBJ2-1, with 9 bases aligning to TRBD2. Germline-derived CDR1 and CDR2 are SGDLS and YYNGEE. The CDR3 extends over 15 amino acids. V was clipped by 0 bases and J by 10 bases; unmatched bases: 8. Here the CDR3 DNA reads TGTGCCAGCAGCGTAGCAAGCGGGGGGCTGGGGGAGCAGTTCTTC. Protein: CASSVASGGLGEQFF.

V and J are TRBV4-2 and TRBJ1-6; 9 positions match TRBD1. V lost 4 bases, J lost 5 bases, and 6 bases stayed unmatched. This CDR3 spans 16 amino acids. CDR1 is LGHNA and CDR2 is YNFKEQ in the germline V gene. The CDR3 reads CASSLGQGIDNSPLHF. Written as DNA, the CDR3 is TGTGCCAGCAGCCTGGGACAGGGCATTGATAATTCACCCCTCCACTTT.

The chain has TRBV6-1 and TRBJ1-1, with TRBD1 identical over 11 bases. Germline trimming cut 4 bases from V and 5 bases from J; bases unmatched to any gene: 6. Germline CDR1 is MNHNS and CDR2 is SASEGT. This CDR3 has 15 amino acids. The chain's CDR3 is CASSGRDRGGTEAFF. The DNA of the CDR3 is TGTGCCAGCAGTGGCAGGGACAGGGGGGGGACTGAAGCTTTCTTT.

V gene TRBV6-1 combines with J gene TRBJ1-5, with D perhaps matching TRBD1 (5 bases). CDR3 length equals 14 residues. Trimming removed 2 bases from V and 7 bases from J, with 12 bases in between. Per germline, CDR1 MNHNS and CDR2 SASEGT. The CDR3 spells CASSEWSGTQPQHF. The CDR3 DNA sequence: TGTGCCAGCAGTGAATGGTCGGGGACGCAGCCCCAGCATTTT.

The table lists this clone with a count of one. The CDR3 coding sequence is TGTGCCAGCAGCTTCTTGGGCCGGGCAGATACGCAGTATTTT. This sequence encodes CASSFLGRADTQYF. This rearrangement joins TRBV7-2 to TRBJ2-3; D unresolved. The CDR3 consists of 14 residues. Between the trimmed V and J ends, which lost 3 bases and 4 bases, there was a span of 11 bases. The germline V gene has CDR1 SGHTA and CDR2 FQGNSA. The full variable domain, rest sourced from reference TRBV7-2 and TRBJ2-3, is GAGVSQSPSNKVTEKGKDVELRCDPISGHTALYWYRQSLGQGLEFLIYFQGNSAPDKSGLPSDRFSAERTGGSVSTLTIQRTQQEDSAVYLCASSFLGRADTQYFGPGTRLTVL.

The gene calls are TRBV30 and TRBJ1-5, with TRBD1 matching 9 bases. The CDR3 is 15 residues long. The trim removed 3 bases at V and 3 bases at J, leaving 6 bases unmatched. Per germline, CDR1 GTSNPN and CDR2 SVGIG (reference sequence). The CDR3 coding sequence is TGTGCCTGGAGCGACGGGACAGGGCACAATCAGCCCCAGCATTTT. This encodes CAWSDGTGHNQPQHF.

The genes are TRBV5-1 and TRBJ2-7; D is possibly TRBD2 (7 bases). V was trimmed by 4 bases and J by 2 bases, leaving 22 bases between them. CDR1 is SGHRS and CDR2 is YFSETQ in the germline V gene. The CDR3 contains 17 residues. The CDR3 coding sequence is TGCGCCAGCAGCGCCCCCCAGGGGCTAGCGGCCACCTACGAGCAGTACTTC. This sequence encodes CASSAPQGLAATYEQYF.

The genes are TRBV2 and TRBJ1-2; D is uncertain. This CDR3 contains 11 residues. Germline V gives CDR1 SNHLY, CDR2 FYNNEI. V shed 3 bases and J shed 6 bases, with 5 bases lying between them. CDR3 in amino acids: CASSDRNGYTF. The CDR3 nucleotides read TGTGCCAGCAGTGACAGAAATGGCTACACCTTC. The full variable domain, completed using reference TRBV2 and TRBJ1-2, is EPEVTQTPSHQVTQMGQEVILRCVPISNHLYFYWYRQILGQKVEFLVSFYNNEISEKSEIFDDQFSVERPDGSNFTLKIRSTKLEDSAMYFCASSDRNGYTFGSGTRLTVV.

The J gene is TRBJ2-7, the V gene TRBV16, with TRBD2 as a possible D gene (6 bases). Trimming cost V 4 bases and J 1 base, with 17 bases left between them. In germline, CDR1 is KGHSY, CDR2 FQNENV. CDR3 length equals 16 residues. CDR3: CASSLPLGRGSYEQYF. The CDR3 coding sequence is TGTGCCAGCAGCCTCCCCCTCGGGAGAGGGTCCTACGAGCAGTACTTC.

The rearrangement uses TRBV30 and TRBJ2-5, with D perhaps matching TRBD1 (6 bases). The CDR3 is 15 amino acids. Germline assignment: CDR1 GTSNPN and CDR2 SVGIG (reference sequence). V was shortened by 2 bases and J by 4 bases, with 17 bases between the two germline ends. The CDR3 sequence: CAWSWGRGMSETQYF. The CDR3 bases are TGTGCCTGGAGTTGGGGCAGGGGAATGTCAGAGACCCAGTACTTC.

V and J are TRBV11-2 and TRBJ2-7; TRBD2 is a possible D gene (6 bases). CDR3 size: 15 residues. V shed 4 bases and J shed 4 bases, with 17 bases lying between them. The germline V gene encodes CDR1 SGHAT and CDR2 FQNNGV. The DNA of the CDR3 is TGTGCCAGCAGCTCCCCGGAACTAGCAGAATACGAGCAGTACTTC. It is translated as CASSSPELAEYEQYF.

This chain connects TRBV7-2 to TRBJ1-4, with D maybe TRBD1 (5 bases). This CDR3 comprises 14 residues. The ends were cut back, 4 bases at V and 7 bases at J, with 13 bases in the middle. Germline loops: CDR1 SGHTA, CDR2 FQGNSA. This CDR3 reads CASSWDSLTEKLFF. CDR3 nucleotide sequence: TGTGCCAGCAGCTGGGACTCCCTGACTGAAAAACTGTTTTTT.

This clone was seen a few times. The rearrangement joins TRBV29-1 to TRBJ1-1; no clear D gene. There are 12 residues in the CDR3. Germline V lookup: CDR1 SQVTM, CDR2 ANQGSEA. Trimming cost V 8 bases and J 2 bases, with 12 bases left between them. The chain's CDR3 is CSTVEGNTEAFF. The CDR3 DNA is TGCAGCACGGTGGAGGGAAACACTGAAGCTTTCTTT.

The chain couples TRBV30 to TRBJ1-3; 7 bases are a match to TRBD1. CDR3 length equals 14 residues. V dropped 3 bases and J dropped 4; count of bases not matched to a gene: 6. Germline assignment: CDR1 GTSNPN and CDR2 SVGIG (reference sequence). Here the CDR3 reads CAWSQGGSGNTIYF. The CDR3 DNA reads as TGTGCCTGGAGCCAGGGGGGGTCCGGAAACACCATATATTTT.

This rearrangement joins TRBV4-3 to TRBJ2-2, with a weak D call TRBD2 (6 bases). V shed 0 bases and J shed 4 bases, with 18 bases lying between them. This CDR3 is built from 18 residues. Germline V CDR1 and CDR2: LGHNA, YSLEER. The CDR3 here is CASSQEGRRDAGTGELFF. The CDR3 DNA sequence: TGCGCCAGCAGCCAAGAGGGAAGGCGGGACGCTGGCACCGGGGAGCTGTTTTTT.